This T cell receptor (delta chain) was retrieved from a study of gamma-delta chains in newborns, infants, children. Overall study context: Microbial exposure reportedly drives polyclonal innate γδ T cell expansion after birth.

This clone was counted a few times. One end of the junction is discordant with germline, which a read error may explain. TCRdb made new clone calls on the reads using CATT. In the table there are fewer than 2,000 delta-chain clones, 8.3% of which are singletons. What was sequenced was blood. This TCR derives from a child who was a newborn, infant or young child, either healthy, febrile or measles-vaccinated (not recorded which).

DNA for the CDR3: TGTGCTCCTGGGGACCTTACATGGGGGTCCCCCACCGATAAACTCATCTTT. This codes for CAPGDLTWGSPTDKLIF. The chain recombines TRDV1 with TRDJ1, with D maybe TRDD3 (6 bases). Germline V CDR1 and CDR2: TSWWSYY, QGS. The CDR3 contains 17 residues.